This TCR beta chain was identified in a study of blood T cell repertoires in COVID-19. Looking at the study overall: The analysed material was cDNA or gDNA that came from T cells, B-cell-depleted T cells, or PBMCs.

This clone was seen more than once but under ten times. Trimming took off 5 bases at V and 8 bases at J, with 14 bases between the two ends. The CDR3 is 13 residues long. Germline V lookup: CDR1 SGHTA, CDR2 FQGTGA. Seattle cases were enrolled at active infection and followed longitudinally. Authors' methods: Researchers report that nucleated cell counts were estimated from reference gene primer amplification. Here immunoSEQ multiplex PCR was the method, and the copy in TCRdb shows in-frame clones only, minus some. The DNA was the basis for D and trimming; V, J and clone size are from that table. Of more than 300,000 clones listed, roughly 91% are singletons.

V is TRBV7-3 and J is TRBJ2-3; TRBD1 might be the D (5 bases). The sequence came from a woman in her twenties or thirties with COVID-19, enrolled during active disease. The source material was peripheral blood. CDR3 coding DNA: TGTGCCAGCAGCGTCGACGGTCAGGGTACGCAGTATTTT. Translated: CASSVDGQGTQYF.